The T cell receptor (beta chain) described here comes from a study of cytomegalovirus exposure and HLA in healthy donors. Study at large: Out of fewer than 400 genotyped donors, about 81% belonged to the Caucasian-associated ancestry cluster.

PCR primers comprised 60 Vbeta and 13 Jbeta primers. Only in-frame clones appear in the TCRdb table, and some are missing; sequencing was by immunoSEQ multiplex PCR. The profile shows 65,000 to 70,000 clones, approximately 72% of them singletons. The CDR3 runs 21 residues. The V and J ends lost 3 bases and 0 bases, in that order; junction bases with no gene match: 13. Per the germline V gene, CDR1 is SGHVS and CDR2 is FQNEAQ. The origin of this receptor is a woman in her twenties or thirties in good health and CMV-seronegative. The chain combines TRBV7-8 with TRBJ2-4; 14 bases line up with TRBD2. Specimen: PBMCs. The CDR3 DNA follows: TGTGCCAGCAGCTTTTGGGATTTAGGGACTAGCGGGGGACTAGCCAAAAACATTCAGTACTTC. It codes for CASSFWDLGTSGGLAKNIQYF.